The clone carrying this TCR beta chain has just a few counts. The data stem from a study of patients and donors after allogeneic stem cell transplantation. MiXCR was run by TCRdb on the RT-PCR reads, yielding one entry per CDR3 protein. The profile covers 410,000 or so distinct CDR3 sequences, with roughly 17% appearing a single time and around 7.2% taken by the ten largest. Germline-derived CDR1 and CDR2 are MNHEY and SMNVEV (reference sequence). The CDR3 spans 17 residues. The V end was cut by 3 bases, the J end by 2 bases, with 17 bases between. Sample: blood, either unsorted or a sorted T cell fraction (not recorded which). The gene calls are TRBV27 and TRBJ1-5, with D perhaps matching TRBD1 (5 bases). The TCR was taken from a human donor who was either an allogeneic HSCT recipient or a stem cell or donor lymphocyte infusion donor (not recorded which). It is not recorded whose cells these are; they may come from a transplant donor. The DNA of the CDR3 is TGTGCCAGCAGTTTGACGGGACCCCCCTCGGGCAATCAGCCCCAGCATTTT. Protein product: CASSLTGPPSGNQPQHF.